The rows below give T cell receptor beta chains drawn from one sample of a study of radiotherapy plus CTLA-4 blockade in lung cancer. Method: immunoSEQ multiplex PCR; TCRdb's copy keeps in-frame clones and lacks some. The data contain about 98,000 clones, around 88% of them singletons. The sample consisted of peripheral blood, taken from a patient treated with radiotherapy plus ipilimumab. These receptors all stem from a human donor with non-small cell lung cancer that progressed on radiotherapy plus ipilimumab. The CDR3 runs from the conserved cysteine through the conserved F or W. Each record gives: D gene, clone size, J gene, V gene, CDR3 protein, CDR3 DNA. The D gene is left open where the match is weak. Where a row states a size, it is once, few, many or the class of an expanded clone; other rows omit it.

D gene: NA
clone size: NA
J gene: TRBJ1-2
V gene: TRBV6-1
CDR3 protein: CASSDRRDNYGYTF
CDR3 DNA: TGTGCCAGCAGTGACCGCCGGGACAACTATGGCTACACCTTC

D gene: NA
clone size: NA
J gene: TRBJ2-7
V gene: TRBV6-5
CDR3 protein: CASTGDAREQYF
CDR3 DNA: TGTGCCAGCACCGGAGACGCGCGCGAGCAGTACTTC

D gene: NA
clone size: NA
J gene: TRBJ2-2
V gene: TRBV7-8
CDR3 protein: CASSPRFRTGAELFF
CDR3 DNA: TGTGCCAGCAGCCCCCGGTTCCGGACGGGCGCGGAGCTGTTTTTT

D gene: NA
clone size: NA
J gene: TRBJ2-1
V gene: TRBV6-5
CDR3 protein: CASGGFNNEQFF
CDR3 DNA: TGTGCCAGCGGAGGGTTTAATAATGAGCAGTTCTTC

D gene: TRBD2
clone size: NA
J gene: TRBJ2-3
V gene: TRBV2
CDR3 protein: CASSEAGTSGMRSTDTQYF
CDR3 DNA: TGTGCCAGCAGTGAGGCCGGGACTAGCGGGATGAGAAGCACAGATACGCAGTATTTT

D gene: TRBD1
clone size: NA
J gene: TRBJ1-1
V gene: TRBV7-2
CDR3 protein: CASSLDRVGRNTEAFF
CDR3 DNA: TGTGCCAGCAGCCTAGACAGGGTAGGAAGGAACACTGAAGCTTTCTTT

D gene: TRBD2
clone size: NA
J gene: TRBJ2-1
V gene: TRBV9
CDR3 protein: CASTTSGSSYNEQFF
CDR3 DNA: TGTGCCAGCACAACTAGCGGGAGCTCCTACAATGAGCAGTTCTTC

D gene: NA
clone size: NA
J gene: TRBJ2-7
V gene: TRBV7-2
CDR3 protein: CASSSSPEQYF
CDR3 DNA: TGTGCCAGCAGCTCTTCCCCCGAGCAGTACTTC

D gene: TRBD2
clone size: NA
J gene: TRBJ2-7
V gene: TRBV2
CDR3 protein: CASSEAGLAGRGGQYF
CDR3 DNA: TGTGCCAGCAGTGAAGCCGGGCTAGCGGGGAGAGGGGGGCAGTACTTC

D gene: TRBD2
clone size: NA
J gene: TRBJ2-3
V gene: TRBV6-1
CDR3 protein: CASAPAGSTDTQYF
CDR3 DNA: TGTGCCAGCGCGCCAGCGGGGAGCACAGATACGCAGTATTTT

D gene: NA
clone size: NA
J gene: TRBJ1-5
V gene: TRBV5-1
CDR3 protein: CASSLARGESQPQHF
CDR3 DNA: TGCGCCAGCAGCTTGGCCAGGGGAGAAAGTCAGCCCCAGCATTTT

D gene: TRBD1
clone size: once
J gene: TRBJ2-3
V gene: TRBV7-7
CDR3 protein: CASSVGQFNTDTQYF
CDR3 DNA: TGTGCTAGCAGCGTGGGACAGTTCAACACAGATACGCAGTATTTT

D gene: TRBD1
clone size: NA
J gene: TRBJ1-5
V gene: TRBV6-6
CDR3 protein: CASSYTGTESNQPQHF
CDR3 DNA: TGTGCCAGCAGTTACACGGGGACAGAAAGCAATCAGCCCCAGCATTTT

D gene: NA
clone size: NA
J gene: TRBJ1-2
V gene: TRBV6-6
CDR3 protein: CASSQQHNYGYTF
CDR3 DNA: TGTGCCAGCAGTCAACAGCATAACTATGGCTACACCTTC

D gene: NA
clone size: NA
J gene: TRBJ1-3
V gene: TRBV5-1
CDR3 protein: CASSLDGGGSGNTIYF
CDR3 DNA: TGCGCCAGCAGCTTGGATGGGGGTGGCTCTGGAAACACCATATATTTT

D gene: TRBD1
clone size: NA
J gene: TRBJ2-1
V gene: TRBV9
CDR3 protein: CASSAYSTGGTNNEQFF
CDR3 DNA: TGTGCCAGCAGCGCCTACTCTACAGGGGGAACTAACAATGAGCAGTTCTTC

D gene: TRBD2
clone size: NA
J gene: TRBJ2-1
V gene: TRBV9
CDR3 protein: CASSAPGLAGHNEQFF
CDR3 DNA: TGTGCCAGCAGCGCACCGGGACTAGCGGGCCACAATGAGCAGTTCTTC

D gene: TRBD2
clone size: NA
J gene: TRBJ2-7
V gene: TRBV27
CDR3 protein: CASSLDFGTSGNEQYF
CDR3 DNA: TGTGCCAGCAGTTTAGATTTTGGGACTAGCGGCAACGAGCAGTACTTC

D gene: TRBD2
clone size: NA
J gene: TRBJ2-3
V gene: TRBV27
CDR3 protein: CASSQTSGRTDTQYF
CDR3 DNA: TGTGCCAGCAGTCAAACTAGCGGACGCACAGATACGCAGTATTTT

D gene: TRBD1
clone size: NA
J gene: TRBJ2-1
V gene: TRBV5-1
CDR3 protein: CASSSTGDSYNEQFF
CDR3 DNA: TGCGCCAGCAGCTCGACAGGGGATTCCTACAATGAGCAGTTCTTC

D gene: NA
clone size: NA
J gene: TRBJ2-6
V gene: TRBV6-6
CDR3 protein: CASFGAPGANVLTF
CDR3 DNA: TGTGCCAGCTTTGGTGCCCCTGGGGCCAACGTCCTGACTTTC

D gene: NA
clone size: NA
J gene: TRBJ1-1
V gene: TRBV5-1
CDR3 protein: CASSLVAGVNEAFF
CDR3 DNA: TGCGCCAGCAGCTTGGTGGCAGGGGTAAATGAAGCTTTCTTT

D gene: TRBD1
clone size: NA
J gene: TRBJ1-5
V gene: TRBV5-5
CDR3 protein: CASSLRMSGQGANQPQHF
CDR3 DNA: TGTGCCAGCAGCTTAAGAATGTCGGGACAGGGGGCGAATCAGCCCCAGCATTTT

D gene: TRBD1
clone size: NA
J gene: TRBJ1-2
V gene: TRBV14
CDR3 protein: CASSSRDRLKRWDYGYTF
CDR3 DNA: TGTGCCAGCAGCAGCCGGGACAGACTTAAAAGGTGGGACTATGGCTACACCTTC

D gene: NA
clone size: NA
J gene: TRBJ1-2
V gene: TRBV10-2
CDR3 protein: CASSELRLGLGGYTF
CDR3 DNA: TGCGCCAGCAGTGAGCTCAGACTGGGGTTAGGAGGCTACACCTTC

D gene: TRBD2
clone size: NA
J gene: TRBJ2-2
V gene: TRBV5-1
CDR3 protein: CASSPLGGADTGELFF
CDR3 DNA: TGCGCCAGCAGCCCCCTCGGGGGGGCAGACACCGGGGAGCTGTTTTTT

D gene: NA
clone size: NA
J gene: TRBJ1-5
V gene: TRBV19
CDR3 protein: CASIPPGYRQPQHF
CDR3 DNA: TGTGCCAGTATCCCGCCGGGATATCGGCAGCCCCAGCATTTT

D gene: NA
clone size: NA
J gene: TRBJ1-2
V gene: TRBV6-6
CDR3 protein: CASSYEPLSYGYTF
CDR3 DNA: TGTGCCAGCAGTTACGAACCTCTCTCCTATGGCTACACCTTC

D gene: TRBD1
clone size: NA
J gene: TRBJ2-2
V gene: TRBV6-6
CDR3 protein: CASSYPGGVAGELFF
CDR3 DNA: TGTGCCAGCAGTTACCCAGGGGGCGTCGCCGGGGAGCTGTTTTTT